The rows below give T cell receptor beta chains drawn from one sample of a study of CD8+ T cells in alopecia areata. Data came from immunoSEQ multiplex PCR; TCRdb stores just in-frame clones and leaves some out. The table shows roughly 170,000 clones, with 50% to 60% occurring only once. The sample consisted of CD4+ T cells sorted from blood, taken at week 0. The source of these receptors is a human donor with alopecia areata. The CDR3 runs from the conserved cysteine through the conserved F or W. The D gene is left open where the match is weak. Clone size is shown for a subset of rows, as once, few, many or a class of expanded clone.

TGCGCCAGCAGCGTCGGACAGGGGCAACAGCCCCAGCATTTT CASSVGQGQQPQHF TRBD1 TRBV5-1 few TRBJ1-5
TGCAGCGGGGGGCAGGAGACCCAGTACTTC CSGGQETQYF . TRBV29-1 . TRBJ2-5
TGTGCCAGCAGTTTACCACAGGGCGGTGAGCAGTTCTTC CASSLPQGGEQFF . TRBV28 few TRBJ2-1
TGCAGCGTGGGGCGGGGGGCCGGCTACACCTTC CSVGRGAGYTF . TRBV29-1 once TRBJ1-2
TGTGCCAGCAGCTTAGTACCGCCAGGATGGGACATTCAGTACTTC CASSLVPPGWDIQYF . TRBV7-9 few TRBJ2-4
TGTGCCTGGGCGGGGGGGACCAAGGTAACCCAGTACTTC CAWAGGTKVTQYF TRBD2 TRBV30 . TRBJ2-5
TGTGCCAGCGAGGGAATTCGGGGGTTCAATGAGCAGTTCTTC CASEGIRGFNEQFF . TRBV11-3 . TRBJ2-1
TGCAGTGCTACGGACGGTTACGAGCAGTACTTC CSATDGYEQYF . TRBV20-1 . TRBJ2-7
TGCAGTGCTGGCCAGGGAGAGACCCAGTACTTC CSAGQGETQYF . TRBV20-1 . TRBJ2-5
TGTGCCAGCAGCCGTGACGGACTAGAAGCCTCCTACGAGCAGTACTTC CASSRDGLEASYEQYF TRBD2 TRBV5-6 few TRBJ2-7
TGTGCCTGGAGCCGGCGACAGGGGCGAAGCTATGGCTACACCTTC CAWSRRQGRSYGYTF TRBD1 TRBV30 . TRBJ1-2
TGTGCCAGCAGCGAAGGGACTAGCGGCTACAATGAGCAGTTCTTC CASSEGTSGYNEQFF TRBD2 TRBV7-9 few TRBJ2-1
TGTGCCAGCAGCACAAGGCGTTCACCCCTCCACTTT CASSTRRSPLHF . TRBV11-2 . TRBJ1-6
TGTGCCAGCAGTTACTCGGGGGGGGGCCAGGAGACCCAGTACTTC CASSYSGGGQETQYF . TRBV6-5 . TRBJ2-5
TGTGCTAGCAGCTCTTATGAAGGACGGACGCAGTATTTT CASSSYEGRTQYF . TRBV7-7 . TRBJ2-3
TGTGCCAGCAGGTTAGGGGGTTGGGGCAATCAGCCCCAGCATTTT CASRLGGWGNQPQHF . TRBV6-1 once TRBJ1-5
TGCGCCAGCAGCACAGGACAGGGCGGAGAGACCCAGTACTTC CASSTGQGGETQYF TRBD1 TRBV4-1 . TRBJ2-5
TGCGCCAGCAGCTTACAGGGGGCTGGGGAGACCCAGTACTTC CASSLQGAGETQYF TRBD1 TRBV5-1 once TRBJ2-5
TGTGCCTGGAGTGGGGCAGGGGCGGGTGGCTACACCTTC CAWSGAGAGGYTF . TRBV30 . TRBJ1-2
TGCGCCAGCAGCTTGGAAAGTCAGAGACACACCGGGGAGCTGTTTTTT CASSLESQRHTGELFF . TRBV5-1 . TRBJ2-2
TGTGCCGTCGGACTAGCGGGGAACACAGATACGCAGTATTTT CAVGLAGNTDTQYF TRBD2 TRBV11-2 . TRBJ2-3
TGTGCCACCAGCAGAGAAAAGGGGGGCTACGAGCAGTACTTC CATSREKGGYEQYF . TRBV15 . TRBJ2-7
TGCGCCAGCAGCTTGGATCGCTACGAGCAGTACTTC CASSLDRYEQYF . TRBV5-1 . TRBJ2-7
TGTGCCAGCAGTGATCCGGACGGGCGCCACGAGCAGTACTTC CASSDPDGRHEQYF . TRBV25-1 few TRBJ2-7
TGTGCCAGCAGCTTAGTGGCGGTAGCAGGGGGTTCGAACACTGAAGCTTTCTTT CASSLVAVAGGSNTEAFF TRBD1 TRBV7-2 few TRBJ1-1
TGCAGCGTTGCGGGGACGACGCCCCAAGGCTACACCTTC CSVAGTTPQGYTF . TRBV29-1 . TRBJ1-2
TGTGCCAGCAGCTGGGACAGCTCCTATAATTCACCCCTCCACTTT CASSWDSSYNSPLHF TRBD1 TRBV7-9 few TRBJ1-6
TGTGCCAGCAAAGCAGGGACAACTAATGAAAAACTGTTTTTT CASKAGTTNEKLFF . TRBV6-5 . TRBJ1-4
TGTGCCAGCAGTGGTCAGATGAACACTGAAGCTTTCTTT CASSGQMNTEAFF . TRBV2 . TRBJ1-1
TGTGCCAGCAGTACCAGCCGGGTCTCGCTGGGTGGCTACACCTTC CASSTSRVSLGGYTF . TRBV7-9 . TRBJ1-2
TGTGCCAGCAGCCTCACGGGGACGGATGGCTACACCTTC CASSLTGTDGYTF . TRBV6-6 few TRBJ1-2
TGTGCCAGCAGCTTAGGAGGATTCACAGATACGCAGTATTTT CASSLGGFTDTQYF . TRBV7-3 . TRBJ2-3
TGCGCCAGCAGCTTGAGAGGGGACGATGGGGAGCAGTTCTTC CASSLRGDDGEQFF . TRBV5-1 few TRBJ2-1
TGTGCCAGCAGCCGAACAGGGGAGCGAGATGGCTACACCTTC CASSRTGERDGYTF TRBD1 TRBV4-2 . TRBJ1-2
TGTGCCAGCAGCCAAGGGCCGGCGCGGGATTCACCCCTCCACTTT CASSQGPARDSPLHF . TRBV14 . TRBJ1-6
TGTGCCAGCAGCGAGGGCCAATCTAACTATGGCTACACCTTC CASSEGQSNYGYTF . TRBV11-3 few TRBJ1-2
TGTGCCAGCAGCGTGGAAGGGTCCTCCTATGGCTACACCTTC CASSVEGSSYGYTF . TRBV2 . TRBJ1-2
TGTGCCAGCGGGGTCAGGGGAGGTCAGTACTTC CASGVRGGQYF . TRBV6-5 . TRBJ2-7
TGTGCCACCAGCAGAGAGGGAGATGAGCAGTTCTTC CATSREGDEQFF . TRBV15 few TRBJ2-1
TGTGCCAGCAACTCCCCGGGCAGCACAGATACGCAGTATTTT CASNSPGSTDTQYF . TRBV11-3 . TRBJ2-3
TGTGCCATCAACACAGGTTTTGGAAACACCATATATTTT CAINTGFGNTIYF . TRBV10-3 . TRBJ1-3
TGTGCCAGCAGCTTAGGTGCCCGGCCGGACCAAGAGACCCAGTACTTC CASSLGARPDQETQYF . TRBV13 . TRBJ2-5
TGTGCCAGCAGCTTGGCTGGGGGGCGCACAGATACGCAGTATTTT CASSLAGGRTDTQYF . TRBV5-6 . TRBJ2-3
TGTGCCGGCAGTACCGACGGGAGCTCCTACGAGCAGTACTTC CAGSTDGSSYEQYF . TRBV6-5 . TRBJ2-7
TGCGCCAGCAGCTCTTCTCTCCCCCTCTATGGCTACACCTTC CASSSSLPLYGYTF . TRBV5-1 . TRBJ1-2
TGTGCCAGCAGCCTCGGACTAGGAGAAGATACGCAGTATTTT CASSLGLGEDTQYF TRBD2 TRBV7-2 . TRBJ2-3